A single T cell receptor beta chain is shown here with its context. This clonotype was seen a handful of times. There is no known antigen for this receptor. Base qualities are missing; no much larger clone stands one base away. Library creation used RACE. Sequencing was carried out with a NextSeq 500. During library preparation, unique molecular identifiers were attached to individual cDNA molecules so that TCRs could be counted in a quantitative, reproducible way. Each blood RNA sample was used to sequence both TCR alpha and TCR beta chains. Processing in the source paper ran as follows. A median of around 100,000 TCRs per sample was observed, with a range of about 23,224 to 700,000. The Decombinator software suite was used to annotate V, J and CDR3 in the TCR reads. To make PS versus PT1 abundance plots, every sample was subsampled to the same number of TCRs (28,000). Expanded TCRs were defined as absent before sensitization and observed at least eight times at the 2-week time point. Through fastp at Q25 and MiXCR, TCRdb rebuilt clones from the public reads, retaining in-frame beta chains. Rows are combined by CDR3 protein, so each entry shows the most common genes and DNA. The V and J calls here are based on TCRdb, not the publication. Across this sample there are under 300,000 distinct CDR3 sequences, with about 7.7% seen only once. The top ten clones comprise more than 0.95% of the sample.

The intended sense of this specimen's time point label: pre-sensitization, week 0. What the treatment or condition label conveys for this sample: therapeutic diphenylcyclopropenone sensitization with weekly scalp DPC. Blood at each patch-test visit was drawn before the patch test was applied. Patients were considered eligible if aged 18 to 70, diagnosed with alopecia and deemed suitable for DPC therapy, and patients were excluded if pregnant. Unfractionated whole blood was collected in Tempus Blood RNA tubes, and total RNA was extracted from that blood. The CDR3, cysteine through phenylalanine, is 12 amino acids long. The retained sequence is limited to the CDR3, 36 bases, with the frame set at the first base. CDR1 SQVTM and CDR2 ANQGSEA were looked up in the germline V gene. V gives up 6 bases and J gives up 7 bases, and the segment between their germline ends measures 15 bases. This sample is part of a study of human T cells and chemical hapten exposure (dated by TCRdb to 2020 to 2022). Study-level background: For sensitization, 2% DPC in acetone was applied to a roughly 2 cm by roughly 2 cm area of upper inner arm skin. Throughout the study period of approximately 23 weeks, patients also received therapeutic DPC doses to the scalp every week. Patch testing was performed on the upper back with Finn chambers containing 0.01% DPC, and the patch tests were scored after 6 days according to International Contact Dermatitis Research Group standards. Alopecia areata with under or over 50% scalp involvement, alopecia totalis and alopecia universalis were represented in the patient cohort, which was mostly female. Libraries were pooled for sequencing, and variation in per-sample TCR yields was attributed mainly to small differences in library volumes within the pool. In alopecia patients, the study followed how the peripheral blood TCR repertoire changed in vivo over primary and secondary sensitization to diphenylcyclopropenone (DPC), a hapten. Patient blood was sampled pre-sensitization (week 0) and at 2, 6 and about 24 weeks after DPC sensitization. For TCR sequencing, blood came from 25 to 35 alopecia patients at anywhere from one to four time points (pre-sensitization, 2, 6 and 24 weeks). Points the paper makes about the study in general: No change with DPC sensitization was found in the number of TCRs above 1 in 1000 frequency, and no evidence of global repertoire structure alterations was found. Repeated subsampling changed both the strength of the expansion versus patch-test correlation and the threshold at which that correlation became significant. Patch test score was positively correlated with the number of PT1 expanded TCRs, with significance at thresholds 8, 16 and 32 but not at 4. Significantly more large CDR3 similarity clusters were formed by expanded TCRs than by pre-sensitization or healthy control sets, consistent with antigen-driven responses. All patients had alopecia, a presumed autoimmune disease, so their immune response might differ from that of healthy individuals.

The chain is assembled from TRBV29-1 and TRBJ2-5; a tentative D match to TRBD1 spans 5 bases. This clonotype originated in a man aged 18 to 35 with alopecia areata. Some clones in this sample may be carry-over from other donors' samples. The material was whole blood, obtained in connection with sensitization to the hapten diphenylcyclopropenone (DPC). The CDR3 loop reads CSVLGPHRTQYF. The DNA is TGCAGCGTCCTGGGGCCTCATCGGACCCAGTACTTC.